What follows are 21 T cell receptor beta chains derived from one specimen sequenced in a study of blood T cells in healthy people across ages. Next came a second PCR, run for about 7 to 12 cycles, which used a sample-barcoded 5' primer along with a J-beta primer mix. Each CDR3 protein gets one entry after TCRdb re-called the 5' RACE reads with MiXCR. The sample lists about a million distinct CDR3 sequences, under 50% occurring once. Source material: blood. These receptors all come from a man under 40 in good health.

This clonotype showed up just a few times. The rearrangement links TRBV2 to TRBJ2-2; no reliable D call. The germline V and J ends were trimmed by 7 bases and 0 bases, with 9 bases remaining between them. Germline CDR1 is SNHLY and CDR2 is FYNNEI. This CDR3 region has 14 residues. In DNA form, the CDR3 reads TGTGCCAGCATGGCCGCGACGAACACCGGGGAGCTGTTTTTT. It translates to CASMAATNTGELFF.

This clonotype has a handful of counts. This chain uses TRBV3-1 with TRBJ2-3, with TRBD2 identical over 13 bases. The CDR3 runs to 19 residues. With V trimmed by 0 bases and J by 3 bases, 9 bases remained unmatched. CDR1 and CDR2 (germline): LGHDT, YNNKEL (reference sequence). The CDR3 nucleotides read TGTGCCAGCAGCCAAGATCCCACGGGACTAGCGGGGAGGACAGATACGCAGTATTTT. Protein sequence: CASSQDPTGLAGRTDTQYF.

This chain connects TRBV5-5 to TRBJ1-2; TRBD1 aligns across 7 bases. The CDR3 contains 14 residues. The trim removed 4 bases at V and 6 bases at J, leaving 9 bases unmatched. From germline, CDR1 is SGHKS and CDR2 YYEKEE (reference sequence). The CDR3 spells CASSTPTGWDGYTF. CDR3 nucleotide sequence: TGTGCCAGCAGCACACCGACAGGGTGGGATGGCTACACCTTC.

This clonotype showed up just once. The chain is built from TRBV4-1 and TRBJ2-3, with TRBD2 matching over 14 bases. V dropped 4 bases and J dropped 0; count of bases not matched to a gene: 9. The CDR3 extends over 19 amino acids. Germline V gene lookup returns CDR1 MGHRA and CDR2 YSYEKL. The DNA for the CDR3 is TGCGCCAGCAGCCCTCGAGGGACTAGCGGGAGACCTAGCACAGATACGCAGTATTTT. Its translation: CASSPRGTSGRPSTDTQYF.

This clonotype was recorded only once. V gene TRBV7-9 combines with J gene TRBJ2-4; D possibly matches TRBD1 or TRBD2 (5 bases each). The DNA end favors TRBJ2-7, so the J call may be wrong. The CDR3 loop spans 13 amino acids. CDR1 is SEHNR, CDR2 FQNEAQ, per germline (reference sequence). CDR3 coding DNA: TGTGCCAGCAGCTACCTGGGGGACTACGAGCAGTACTTC. The encoded protein is CASSYLGDYEQYF.

The chain employs TRBV6-2 or TRBV6-3 and TRBJ1-2; D call uncertain. Trimming took off 6 bases at V and 4 bases at J, with 15 bases between the two ends. This CDR3 has 14 residues. Germline CDR1 and CDR2: MNHEY and SVGEGT. The CDR3 nucleotides are TGTGCCAGCAGCGGCTCGGGAGTGGGCTATGGCTACACCTTC. This codes for CASSGSGVGYGYTF.

The chain is built from TRBV6-1 and TRBJ1-2; 7 positions agree with TRBD1. The CDR3 extends over 16 amino acids. CDR1 and CDR2 (germline): MNHNS, SASEGT. V lost 5 bases and J lost 0; bases outside the gene matches: 9. The CDR3 coding sequence is TGTGCCAGCAGTACAGGGGCATTATCAGCTAACTATGGCTACACCTTC. Translating it yields CASSTGALSANYGYTF.

The chain is built from TRBV7-9 and TRBJ2-1, with a tentative D call TRBD2 (5 bases). V was shortened by 5 bases and J by 1 base, with 15 bases between the two germline ends. CDR1 is SEHNR and CDR2 is FQNEAQ in the germline V gene (reference sequence). The CDR3 has 16 amino acids. The CDR3: CASSPNERRSYNEQFF. CDR3 nucleotide sequence: TGTGCCAGCAGCCCCAATGAGCGGAGATCCTACAATGAGCAGTTCTTC.

The chain links TRBV20-1 to TRBJ2-3, with D possibly matching TRBD1 (5 bases). V gave up 2 bases and J gave up 2 bases, with 8 bases separating them. This CDR3 region has 13 residues. From germline, CDR1 is DFQATT and CDR2 SNEGSKA (reference sequence). As DNA, the CDR3 is TGCAGTGCTAGATACAGGAACACAGATACGCAGTATTTT. Translated: CSARYRNTDTQYF.

This clonotype was counted between two and nine times. V gene TRBV28 combines with J gene TRBJ2-7; 9 bases fit TRBD1. The trim removed 6 bases at V and 2 bases at J, leaving 14 bases unmatched. This CDR3 region has 17 residues. Germline V gives CDR1 MDHEN, CDR2 SYDVKM. The CDR3 sequence is CASRSITGTGHPYEQYF. The CDR3 bases are TGTGCCAGCAGATCTATAACTGGGACAGGGCATCCCTACGAGCAGTACTTC.

V and J are TRBV11-3 and TRBJ1-2, with a tentative D call TRBD1 (6 bases). There are 15 residues in the CDR3. V gave up 4 bases and J gave up 3 bases, with 15 bases separating them. Germline values: CDR1 SGHNT, CDR2 YENEEA. In nucleotides, the CDR3 is TGTGCCAGCAGCTATTATAATAACAGGGACTATGGCTACACCTTC. This encodes CASSYYNNRDYGYTF.

V and J are TRBV12-3 or TRBV12-4 and TRBJ1-1; 7 nucleotides align to TRBD1. This CDR3 comprises 15 residues. Trimming at V came to 6 bases and at J to 4 bases, leaving 11 bases not matched to a gene. This CDR3 reads CASRNPQGRGTEAFF. The CDR3 DNA reads TGTGCCAGCAGAAACCCACAGGGGAGGGGCACTGAAGCTTTCTTT.

This chain uses TRBV7-9 with TRBJ2-5, with a tentative D call TRBD1 (5 bases). The assigned J gene may be wrong: the sequence end matches TRBJ2-7 better. The CDR3 totals 14 residues. Per germline, CDR1 SEHNR and CDR2 FQNEAQ (reference sequence). CDR3 in amino acids: CASSLATVLGEQYF. CDR3 nucleotides: TGTGCCAGCAGCTTAGCGACAGTTTTGGGCGAGCAGTACTTC.

This clonotype was observed a handful of times. DNA for the CDR3: TGCAGTGCTAGCACAGGACAGCAGCCCCAGCATTTT. Protein: CSASTGQQPQHF. The J gene is TRBJ1-5, the V gene TRBV20-1, with TRBD1 as a possible D gene (6 bases). The CDR3 extends over 12 amino acids. The V gene's germline CDR1 is DFQATT and CDR2 SNEGSKA (reference sequence). V shed 3 bases and J shed 7 bases, with 10 bases lying between them.

The table lists this clonotype with a count of one. The chain combines TRBV5-8 with TRBJ2-3; TRBD1 might be the D (6 bases). The CDR3 covers 17 residues. CDR1 and CDR2 from the germline V gene are SGHTS and YDEGEE. The V and J ends lost 1 base and 11 bases respectively, with 26 bases between them. CDR3 in DNA: TGTGCCAGCAGCTTGTCCGTAATGGGGGCGAGGGGCAATGAGCAGTATTTT. As protein: CASSLSVMGARGNEQYF.

The chain uses TRBV12-3 or TRBV12-4 and TRBJ2-2; D is undetermined. There are 15 residues in the CDR3. Trimming stripped 5 bases from V and 3 bases from J, with 13 bases between. This CDR3 reads CASSPFDHHTGELFF. The CDR3 nucleotides are TGTGCCAGCAGTCCCTTCGACCATCACACCGGGGAGCTGTTTTTT.

The V call is TRBV6-5, the J call TRBJ1-1; 9 bases align to TRBD1. This CDR3 contains 16 residues. Germline V CDR1 and CDR2: MNHEY, SVGAGI. The ends lost 5 bases at V and 2 bases at J; junction bases unmatched: 9. The CDR3 DNA reads TGTGCCAGCAGTCGATGGACAGGGGACGGCAACACTGAAGCTTTCTTT. It translates to CASSRWTGDGNTEAFF.

This chain connects TRBV6-2 or TRBV6-3 to TRBJ2-4, with 11 bases that match TRBD2. The better agreement between TRBJ2-5 and the DNA end casts doubt on the J call. This CDR3 contains 16 residues. CDR1 and CDR2 (germline): MNHEY, SVGEGT. The CDR3 region is CASSSPFSGGAETQYF. DNA of the CDR3: TGTGCCAGCAGTTCCCCTTTTAGCGGGGGGGCTGAGACCCAGTACTTC.

This chain connects TRBV13 to TRBJ2-7, with D possibly matching TRBD2 (5 bases). The CDR3 spans 13 residues. V lost 5 bases and J lost 3, with 11 bases in between. Germline-derived CDR1 and CDR2 are PRHDT and FYEKMQ (reference sequence). CDR3 in DNA: TGTGCCAGCAGCGCTGGACGGGACTACGAGCAGTACTTC. Encoded protein: CASSAGRDYEQYF.

The V gene is TRBV20-1, the J gene TRBJ2-7, with a possible D match to TRBD2 (6 bases). From germline, CDR1 is DFQATT and CDR2 SNEGSKA (reference sequence). The CDR3 runs 15 residues. V lost 5 bases and J 2 bases, leaving 19 bases between the germline ends. CDR3 sequence reads: CSALGSSGTTYEQYF. In DNA form, the CDR3 reads TGCAGTGCTCTTGGGAGTAGCGGTACCACCTACGAGCAGTACTTC.

J is TRBJ1-6 and V is TRBV4-2; 11 bases are a match to TRBD1. Germline CDR1 and CDR2: LGHNA and YNFKEQ. The V segment lost 5 bases and the J segment 9 bases; nucleotides outside the gene matches: 6. This CDR3 spans 15 amino acids. The CDR3 reads CASSDGQGASSPLHF. CDR3 bases: TGTGCCAGCAGCGACGGACAGGGGGCTTCTTCACCCCTCCACTTT.